This T cell receptor (beta chain) was captured by sequencing in a study of blood T cell repertoires in COVID-19. Study-wide context: COVID-19 samples collected from the United States, Italy and Spain covered acute and convalescent phases.

J was trimmed by 3 bases and V by 2 bases; bases with no gene match: 10. The CDR3 has 16 amino acids. Germline lookup yields CDR1 MNHEY and CDR2 SMNVEV (reference sequence). In the original workflow: Researchers report that nucleated cell counts were estimated from reference gene primer amplification. Measured with immunoSEQ multiplex PCR; TCRdb has only the in-frame clones, and not every one. V, J and clone size reflect that table, while D and trimming were determined from the DNA. Among about 360,000 clones, 65% to 85% were seen once, and the ten largest hold under 3%. The V gene is TRBV27, the J gene TRBJ2-7; 7 bases line up with TRBD2. The receptor comes from a man under 40 with active or convalescent COVID-19. The sequencing input was peripheral blood. The CDR3 here is CASSLKGLAGVYEQYF. CDR3 coding DNA: TGTGCCAGCAGTTTAAAAGGTCTGGCGGGGGTCTACGAGCAGTACTTC.